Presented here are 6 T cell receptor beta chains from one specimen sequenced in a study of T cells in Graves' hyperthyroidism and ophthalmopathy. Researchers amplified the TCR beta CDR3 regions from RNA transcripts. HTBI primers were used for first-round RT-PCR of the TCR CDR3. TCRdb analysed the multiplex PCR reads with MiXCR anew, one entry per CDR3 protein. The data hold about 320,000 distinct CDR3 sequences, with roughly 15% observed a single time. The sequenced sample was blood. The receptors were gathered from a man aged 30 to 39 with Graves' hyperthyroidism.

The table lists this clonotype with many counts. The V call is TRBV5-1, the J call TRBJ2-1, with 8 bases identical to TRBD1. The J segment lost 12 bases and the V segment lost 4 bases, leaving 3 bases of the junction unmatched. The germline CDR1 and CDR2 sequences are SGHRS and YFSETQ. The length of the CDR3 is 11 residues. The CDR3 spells CASSGQGWQFF. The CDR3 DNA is TGCGCCAGCAGCGGACAGGGTTGGCAGTTCTTC. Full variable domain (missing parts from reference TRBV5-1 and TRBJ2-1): KAGVTQTPRYLIKTRGQQVTLSCSPISGHRSVSWYQQTPGQGLQFLFEYFSETQRNKGNFPGRFSGRQFSNSRSEMNVSTLELGDSALYLCASSGQGWQFFGPGTRLTVL.

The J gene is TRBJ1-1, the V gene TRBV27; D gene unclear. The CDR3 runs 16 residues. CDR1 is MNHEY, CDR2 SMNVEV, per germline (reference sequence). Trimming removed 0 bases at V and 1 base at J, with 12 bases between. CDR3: CASSLSSHSKNTEAFF. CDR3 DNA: TGTGCCAGCAGTTTATCGTCCCATAGCAAGAACACTGAAGCTTTCTTT.

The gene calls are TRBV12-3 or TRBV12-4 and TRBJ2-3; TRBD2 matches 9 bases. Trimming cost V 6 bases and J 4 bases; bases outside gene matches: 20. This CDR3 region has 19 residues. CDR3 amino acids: CASRPSISAGGPVPDTQYF. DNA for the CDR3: TGTGCCAGCAGGCCCTCAATTAGTGCGGGAGGGCCCGTCCCAGATACGCAGTATTTT.

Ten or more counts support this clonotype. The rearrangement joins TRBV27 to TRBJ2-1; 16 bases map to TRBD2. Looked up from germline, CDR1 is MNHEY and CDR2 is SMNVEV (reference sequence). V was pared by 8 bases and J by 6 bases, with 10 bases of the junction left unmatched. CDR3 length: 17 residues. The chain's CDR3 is CASRAQGTSGRANEQFF. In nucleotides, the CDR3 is TGTGCCAGCCGGGCGCAGGGGACTAGCGGGAGGGCCAATGAGCAGTTCTTC.

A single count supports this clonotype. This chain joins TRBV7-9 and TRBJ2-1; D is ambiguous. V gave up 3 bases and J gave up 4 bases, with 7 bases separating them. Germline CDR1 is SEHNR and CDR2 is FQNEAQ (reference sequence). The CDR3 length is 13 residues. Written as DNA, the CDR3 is TGTGCCAGCAGCTTTGACATTTACAATGAGCAGTTCTTC. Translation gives CASSFDIYNEQFF.

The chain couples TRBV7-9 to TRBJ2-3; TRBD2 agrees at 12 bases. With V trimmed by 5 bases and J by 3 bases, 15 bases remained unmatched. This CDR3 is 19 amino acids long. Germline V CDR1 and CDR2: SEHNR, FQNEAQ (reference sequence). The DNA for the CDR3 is TGTGCCAGCAGCCCAACCCGTTTAGGGCTAGCGGGAGGGACAGATACGCAGTATTTT. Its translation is CASSPTRLGLAGGTDTQYF.